This T cell receptor (beta chain) originates from a study of blood T cells in healthy people across ages (dated by TCRdb to about 2015). Notes on the research overall: In model experiments, template switching captured about one uniquely barcoded TCR beta cDNA molecule for every two T cells. Using deep sequencing normalized with unique cDNA molecular identifiers, the study measured how TCR beta repertoire diversity changes with age. Four age groups were formed from the donors: young (average approximately 15 years), middle-aged (approximately 40), aged (around 68) and long-lived (more than 75). To avoid experimental bias, donors of different ages were distributed randomly across sequencing lanes. Two additional independent replicas of 1 million unique cDNA reads from the same blood draw were analyzed for two donors (one aged 18 to 30 and one aged 80 or older).

The CDR3 numbers 14 residues from cysteine through phenylalanine. Kept here is only the CDR3 DNA, which spans 42 bases and is read in frame from base 1. Trimming leaves V shorter by 5 bases and J shorter by 5 bases, with the junction holding 4 bases beyond the gene matches. From a lookup of the germline V gene (reference sequence), CDR1 and CDR2 are SEHNR and FQNEAQ. The study at large found these results: Observed TCR beta diversity per million T cells fell roughly linearly with age, and a significant reduction was already apparent by age about 36. Because donor CMV infection status was unknown, age-related changes in expanded clonotypes were potentially confounded. The long-lived group showed more naive CD4+ T cells, fewer expanded clones and increased TCR diversity than the aged group, suggesting age selection. Observed TCR beta diversity correlated strongly with the percentage of naive T cells measured by flow cytometry. Estimates of total diversity based on one million sequenced T cells were considered lower bounds and underestimates. Because profiling used bulk unsorted PBMCs, naive and antigen-experienced compartments could not be compared conclusively.

The donors were 40 or so Caucasian individuals from Russia, aged about 6 to 100 years, who were systemically healthy. Roughly 9 milliliters of peripheral blood were drawn from each donor into EDTA-treated Vacutainer tubes. Ficoll-Paque density-gradient centrifugation was used to isolate PBMCs, with at least 7 million obtained per sample. Total RNA, at least 5 micrograms per sample, was extracted from PBMCs with Trizol reagent. For every donor, flow cytometry on a PBMC aliquot measured the percentage of naive CD45RAhigh/CD27high T cells. Library prep was done by 5' RACE. This sample was sequenced with an Illumina HiSeq 2500. A second PCR of about 6 to 12 cycles was run with a J-beta primer mix and a sample-barcoded 5' primer. A unique molecular identifier was introduced onto each TCR beta cDNA molecule by a template-switch 5' adaptor carrying 12 random nucleotides. Each sample yielded at least 3 million CDR3-containing paired-end reads. First-strand cDNA was synthesized from all RNA with the Mint cDNA synthesis kit, primed by a TRBC-specific oligonucleotide. Following uracil-DNA glycosylase treatment, a first 18-cycle PCR with universal primers M1SS and BC2_uni_R was performed on all cDNA. Per the authors' processing: For normalization, 1 million high-quality reads, each with a distinct molecular identifier, were randomly selected from each sample. Instead of being binned into consensus sequences, reads with shared molecular identifiers were discarded. MiTCR, set to a Q25 quality threshold and the strictest error-elimination algorithm, was used for CDR3 identification, clonotype clustering and error correction. A nonparametric unseen species model with Euler transformation was used to estimate a lower bound on total TCR beta diversity. TCRdb reran the public reads through fastp at Q25 and MiXCR, keeping productive beta chains. CDR3 protein duplicates are merged, each entry listing the most common genes and DNA. The authors' filters were not applied to this entry. This sample lists approximately 850,000 distinct CDR3 sequences; about 42% were detected once. About a fifth of the sample belongs to the ten largest clones.

Comments on this clonotype: The antigen this receptor binds is unknown. Qualities for individual bases were not recorded, and no much larger clone is one base off.

Source material: blood. The sequence came from a man between 60 and 70 years old in good health. The V and J segments used are TRBV7-9 and TRBJ2-3, and 10 junction bases match TRBD1. The CDR3 has the sequence CASSIRDRGDTQYF. Read as DNA, the sequence is TGTGCCAGCAGCATCCGGGACAGGGGAGATACGCAGTATTTT.